A single sample is the source of the 3 T cell receptor beta chains below, sequenced in a study of a mutant IDH1 vaccine in newly diagnosed glioma. These receptors' targets are unknown. Stated time point: week 11, during vaccination. What each vaccine dose contained was 300 ug of mutant IDH1 20-mer peptide, accompanied by topical imiquimod. Here immunoSEQ multiplex PCR was the method, and the copy in TCRdb shows in-frame clones only, minus some. The sample carries some 23,000 clones, around 77% recorded once. The material was PBMCs, obtained from a glioma patient whose treatment included an IDH1 peptide vaccine. Receptors were obtained from a young woman with glioma.

The chain links TRBV5-6 to TRBJ2-2; D is tentatively TRBD1 or TRBD2 (6 bases each). CDR3 length: 15 amino acids. Germline CDR1 reads SGHDT; CDR2 reads YYEEEE. The V end lost 4 bases, the J end lost 2 bases, and 12 bases lay between the germline ends. The CDR3 nucleotides read TGTGCCAGCAGCAGGCGGGACATCAACACCGGGGAGCTGTTTTTT. As protein: CASSRRDINTGELFF.

V and J are TRBV7-6 and TRBJ1-1; TRBD1 might be the D (6 bases). Trimming removed 1 base at V and 9 bases at J, with 9 bases between. Germline CDR1 is SGHVS and CDR2 is FNYEAQ. The CDR3 is 12 amino acids. Written as DNA, the CDR3 is TGTGCCAGCAGCTTAGACAGGGTAAAAGCTTTCTTT. This sequence encodes CASSLDRVKAFF.

The V gene is TRBV10-3, the J gene TRBJ2-7, with TRBD1 as a possible D gene (5 bases). The V end lost 6 bases, the J end lost 3 bases, and 9 bases lay between the germline ends. CDR3 length equals 12 residues. Per germline, CDR1 ENHRY and CDR2 SYGVKD. CDR3 DNA sequence: TGTGCCATCAGGGCAGGACACTACGAGCAGTACTTC. Protein product: CAIRAGHYEQYF.